The clone carrying this T cell receptor beta chain was seen many times. Its specificity is unknown. V was shortened by 8 bases and J by 0 bases, with 14 bases between the two germline ends. Germline V gene sequence: CDR1 MNHEY, CDR2 SMNVEV (reference sequence). The CDR3 contains 14 residues. The sample is drawn from a study of CD8 T cells in ankylosing spondylitis. Study observations and caveats: Several of the motif variants were reported before in synovial fluid and blood from reactive arthritis. Matched synovial fluid from ankylosing spondylitis patients was reported to be enriched for disease-linked clones. Typical of ankylosing spondylitis blood, it appeared, was a TCR beta motif of several highly homologous variants. Clones that were linked to disease were CD8+ and were relatively rare in peripheral blood.

TCRdb re-called the 5' RACE reads through MiXCR, storing one row per CDR3 protein. Among about 210,000 distinct CDR3 sequences listed, under 8.5% were seen once. This TCR was sampled from a female donor with ankylosing spondylitis or in good health (not recorded which). V is TRBV27 and J is TRBJ2-7; possible D gene TRBD1, 6 bases. Specimen: blood, either unsorted or a sorted T cell fraction (not recorded which). CDR3 sequence reads: CASRKDRSSYEQYF. The CDR3 DNA follows: TGTGCCAGCCGAAAAGACAGGAGCTCCTACGAGCAGTACTTC.